These 10 T cell receptor beta chains came from one sample sequenced in a study of shared clonotypes between healthy human individuals. Clones were read by immunoSEQ multiplex PCR, and TCRdb kept only the in-frame ones, dropping some. The profile shows hundreds of thousands of clones, around 80% of them singletons. Sequencing was performed on PBMCs. The receptors here all came from a middle-aged woman in good health. Some clones in this sample may be carry-over from other donors' samples.

The V and J genes are TRBV5-1 and TRBJ2-7; 9 bases line up with TRBD1. Germline V lookup: CDR1 SGHRS, CDR2 YFSETQ. There are 16 residues in the CDR3. The ends lost 0 bases at V and 1 base at J; junction bases unmatched: 5. In DNA, the CDR3 is TGCGCCAGCAGCTTGGCGCCGGGACAGGGATCCTACGAGCAGTACTTC. Protein sequence: CASSLAPGQGSYEQYF. Looking up the rest from reference TRBV5-1 and TRBJ2-7 gives the full variable domain: KAGVTQTPRYLIKTRGQQVTLSCSPISGHRSVSWYQQTPGQGLQFLFEYFSETQRNKGNFPGRFSGRQFSNSRSEMNVSTLELGDSALYLCASSLAPGQGSYEQYFGPGTRLTVT.

The chain carries TRBV30 and TRBJ2-6, with D uncertain. The CDR3 contains 13 residues. The V end was cut by 2 bases, the J end by 0 bases, with 2 bases between. Germline V lookup: CDR1 GTSNPN, CDR2 SVGIG (reference sequence). CDR3 sequence (DNA): TGTGCCTGGAGTCTCTCTGGGGCCAACGTCCTGACTTTC. Protein sequence: CAWSLSGANVLTF.

This clone has more than one count but fewer than ten. This sequence joins TRBV9 and TRBJ2-5; TRBD2 agrees at 9 bases. CDR3 length: 15 residues. V shed 0 bases, J shed 6 bases, and the junction held 6 bases outside the gene matches. Germline CDR1 and CDR2: SGDLS and YYNGEE. This CDR3 is CASSVAGAGGQTQYF. DNA for the CDR3: TGTGCCAGCAGCGTAGCTGGGGCGGGAGGGCAGACCCAGTACTTC.

The chain is built from TRBV5-1 and TRBJ1-6, with D perhaps TRBD1 (6 bases). Germline lookup yields CDR1 SGHRS and CDR2 YFSETQ. V lost 2 bases and J lost 0, with 21 bases in between. CDR3 length equals 20 residues. The CDR3 loop reads CASSFGPSGDRNSYNSPLHF. The CDR3 nucleotides are TGCGCCAGCAGCTTTGGACCCAGCGGTGACAGGAACTCCTATAATTCACCCCTCCACTTT. Filled out from reference TRBV5-1 and TRBJ1-6, the complete variable domain reads KAGVTQTPRYLIKTRGQQVTLSCSPISGHRSVSWYQQTPGQGLQFLFEYFSETQRNKGNFPGRFSGRQFSNSRSEMNVSTLELGDSALYLCASSFGPSGDRNSYNSPLHFGNGTRLTVT.

This clone was found once. V gene TRBV9 combines with J gene TRBJ2-5; TRBD2 is a possible D gene (7 bases). Trimming cost V 0 bases and J 0 bases, with 21 bases left between them. The CDR3 contains 19 residues. In germline, CDR1 is SGDLS, CDR2 YYNGEE. The chain's CDR3 is CASSVVAGGTGTHQETQYF. The CDR3 DNA follows: TGTGCCAGCAGCGTAGTTGCCGGGGGGACGGGGACACACCAAGAGACCCAGTACTTC.

J is TRBJ1-5 and V is TRBV19, with 8 bases identical to TRBD1. Germline trimming cut 9 bases from V and 2 bases from J; bases unmatched to any gene: 9. CDR1 and CDR2 from the germline V gene are LNHDA and SQIVND (reference sequence). This CDR3 is built from 15 residues. This chain's CDR3 is CASRPQGAGNQPQHF. The CDR3 coding sequence is TGTGCCAGCAGACCCCAGGGGGCCGGCAATCAGCCCCAGCATTTT.

The chain recombines TRBV21-1 with TRBJ1-2; TRBD1 was called by the table and not checked on the DNA. TRBV21-1 is marked as a pseudogene. The CDR3 spans 16 residues. The CDR3 is CASSNGVRQGNYGYTF. In DNA form, the CDR3 reads TGTGCCAGCAGCAATGGGGTGCGCCAGGGCAACTATGGCTACACCTTC.

For this clone: Other DNA sequences of this sample code for an identical CDR3. The chain couples TRBV5-1 to TRBJ2-7; the match to TRBD1 covers 11 bases. Unmatched junction bases numbered 5, after V lost 3 bases and J lost 6 bases. The CDR3 contains 14 residues. Germline CDR1 and CDR2: SGHRS and YFSETQ. The CDR3 nucleotides are TGCGCCAGCAGCTCGGGACAGGGGGTCGGCGAGCAGTACTTC. It encodes CASSSGQGVGEQYF.

The chain carries TRBV7-9 and TRBJ2-7, with 8 bases matching TRBD2. The CDR3 runs 17 residues. The junction had 13 bases not matched to a gene; V was cut back by 1 base and J by 5 bases. The germline gives CDR1 SEHNR, CDR2 FQNEAQ (reference sequence). The CDR3 coding sequence is TGTGCCAGCAGCTTAGGTGGGTTCGGGAGGGCCAGTAACGAGCAGTACTTC. It codes for CASSLGGFGRASNEQYF. Using reference TRBV7-9 and TRBJ2-7 for the parts outside the CDR3, the full variable domain is DTGVSQNPRHKITKRGQNVTFRCDPISEHNRLYWYRQTLGQGPEFLTYFQNEAQLEKSRLLSDRFSAERPKGSFSTLEIQRTEQGDSAMYLCASSLGGFGRASNEQYFGPGTRLTVT.

This chain links TRBV30 with TRBJ2-2; D not resolved. The germline V gene encodes CDR1 GTSNPN and CDR2 SVGIG (reference sequence). Deletions cut 2 bases from V and 1 base from J, with 8 bases between. This CDR3 contains 14 residues. The DNA for the CDR3 is TGTGCCTGGAGTCTGGGAATGAACACCGGGGAGCTGTTTTTT. It translates to CAWSLGMNTGELFF.